A single sample is the source of the 5 T cell receptor beta chains below, sequenced in a study of Tregs in tolerant kidney transplant recipients (dated 2019 in TCRdb). Preparation of the library involved the immunoSEQ multiplex PCR assay. TCRdb took this table from immuneACCESS and kept in-frame rearrangements with V and J called. Such tables lack part of the clones; where checked against another copy, unresolved V genes explain under half of the gap, and the rest is unexplained. Present in this sample are under 100,000 clones, around nine tenths of which were seen just once. Of the sample, roughly 5% falls within the top ten clones. The specimen was CD8+ T cells from blood. These receptor sequences come from a human donor in good health.

This clone was detected a few times. The rearrangement joins TRBV2 to TRBJ1-2; unclear D gene. CDR1 is SNHLY and CDR2 is FYNNEI in the germline V gene. This CDR3 has 12 amino acids. V was cut by 2 bases and J by 7 bases, with 8 bases left in between. CDR3 protein: CASSESVGGYTF. The CDR3 DNA is TGTGCCAGCAGTGAATCTGTCGGTGGCTACACCTTC.

This clone appeared once. The same CDR3 is also encoded by other DNA sequences in this sample. The V and J genes are TRBV11-2 and TRBJ1-1; weak D call: TRBD1 (5 bases). Germline V CDR1 and CDR2: SGHAT, FQNNGV. This CDR3 is built from 13 residues. Deletions cut 3 bases from V and 1 base from J, with 6 bases between. The CDR3, as DNA: TGTGCCAGCAGCTTCGGACAGAACACTGAAGCTTTCTTT. Translating gives CASSFGQNTEAFF.

The rearrangement links TRBV19 to TRBJ1-2; D is unresolved. The CDR3 runs to 13 residues. Germline V gene data show CDR1 as LNHDA and CDR2 as SQIVND (reference sequence). V was shortened by 3 bases and J by 8 bases, with 13 bases between the two germline ends. This CDR3 is CASSIYEGWGYTF. DNA for the CDR3: TGTGCCAGTAGTATTTACGAGGGCTGGGGCTACACCTTC.

The chain uses TRBV4-1 and TRBJ1-2, with D hard to call. This CDR3 contains 16 residues. Germline loops: CDR1 MGHRA, CDR2 YSYEKL. The V end lost 2 bases, the J end lost 3 bases, and 16 bases lay between the germline ends. CDR3 residues: CASSQMPTRVDYGYTF. The CDR3 coding sequence is TGCGCCAGCAGCCAAATGCCCACGAGGGTGGACTATGGCTACACCTTC.

The rearrangement links TRBV6-1 to TRBJ2-7, with 8 bases matching TRBD2. Trimming cost V 6 bases and J 4 bases; bases outside gene matches: 11. This CDR3 region has 15 residues. CDR1 is MNHNS, CDR2 SASEGT, per germline. CDR3: CASSEELAGSYEQYF. Written as DNA, the CDR3 is TGTGCCAGCAGCGAGGAGTTAGCGGGATCATACGAGCAGTACTTC.